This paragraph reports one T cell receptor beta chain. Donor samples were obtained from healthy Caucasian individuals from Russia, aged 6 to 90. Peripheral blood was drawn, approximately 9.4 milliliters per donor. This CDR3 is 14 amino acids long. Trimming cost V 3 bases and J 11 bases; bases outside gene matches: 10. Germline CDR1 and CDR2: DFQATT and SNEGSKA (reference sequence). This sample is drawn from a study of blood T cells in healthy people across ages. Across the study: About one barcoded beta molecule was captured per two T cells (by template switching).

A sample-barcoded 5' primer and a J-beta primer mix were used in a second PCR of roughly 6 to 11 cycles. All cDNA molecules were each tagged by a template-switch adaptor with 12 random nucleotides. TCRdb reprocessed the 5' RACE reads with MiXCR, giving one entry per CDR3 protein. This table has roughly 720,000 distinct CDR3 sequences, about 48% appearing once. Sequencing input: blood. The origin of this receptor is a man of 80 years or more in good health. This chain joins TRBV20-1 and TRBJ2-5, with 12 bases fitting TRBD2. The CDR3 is CSASLPWTSGEQYF. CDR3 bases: TGCAGTGCTAGCCTACCTTGGACTAGCGGGGAGCAGTACTTC.